The 25 T cell receptor beta chains below come from one sample, sequenced in a study of regulatory T cells in long-lasting Graves disease. With iRepertoire HTBI primers and Arm-PCR of CDR3 regions, TCR beta libraries were built. MiXCR, run by TCRdb on the multiplex PCR reads, gives a single entry per CDR3 protein. The table includes around 400,000 distinct CDR3 sequences, 21% detected once. The time point denotes: persistent/refractory GD, antithyroid drugs over 5 years with positive TRAb. The TCR library was made from RNA extracted from PBMCs. Sequenced here: peripheral blood mononuclear cells (PBMCs), sampled when the disease was refractory, from a patient treated with antithyroid drugs. Source of these receptors: a female donor with Graves disease.

Notes on this clonotype: This likely comes from a read error, as the CDR3 has no conserved phenylalanine or tryptophan at its end. The chain joins TRBV30 to TRBJ1-3; D is unresolved. Germline V CDR1 and CDR2: GTSNPN, SVGIG (reference sequence). The CDR3 sequence is 17 residues long. The V end lost 2 bases, the J end lost 0 bases, and 17 bases lay between the germline ends. CDR3 nucleotides: TGTGCCTGGAGTCCTAATCTGGCAGGCCTCTCTGGAAACACCATATATTCT. Its protein is CAWSPNLAGLSGNTIYS.

Concerning this clonotype itself: A single base is all that separates this from a far larger clone, so a read error is likely. The V and J genes are TRBV7-9 and TRBJ1-2; D call uncertain. CDR3 length: 14 amino acids. CDR1 is SEHNR and CDR2 is FQNEAQ in the germline V gene (reference sequence). CDR3 coding DNA: TGTGCCGGCAGCCCCCTTGGTGGCAGTAGCGGCTACACCTTC. It is translated as CAGSPLGGSSGYTF.

This clonotype was counted between two and nine times. V gene TRBV7-9 combines with J gene TRBJ1-1; no clear D gene. The CDR3 has 13 amino acids. Trimming took off 3 bases at V and 5 bases at J, with 10 bases between the two ends. CDR1 is SEHNR and CDR2 is FQNEAQ in the germline V gene (reference sequence). CDR3: CASSFEAGTEAFF. CDR3 nucleotide sequence: TGTGCCAGCAGCTTCGAGGCTGGGACTGAAGCTTTCTTT.

This clonotype was detected many times. The CDR3 reads CASSYPDASGGNREQYF. The CDR3 DNA is TGTGCCAGCAGTTATCCAGACGCTAGCGGTGGGAATCGCGAGCAGTACTTC. The chain joins TRBV28 to TRBJ2-7; 7 bases align to TRBD2. The CDR3 length is 17 residues. Losses at the gene ends were 4 bases for V and 6 bases for J; bases not matched to a gene: 18. Germline V gene sequence: CDR1 MDHEN, CDR2 SYDVKM.

The rearrangement joins TRBV9 to TRBJ1-1; D is possibly TRBD1 (6 bases). The CDR3 consists of 12 residues. Germline V CDR1 and CDR2: SGDLS, YYNGEE. V was cut by 4 bases and J by 7 bases, with 11 bases left in between. The CDR3 sequence is CASSPGTHEAFF. CDR3 DNA sequence: TGTGCCAGCAGCCCTGGGACACATGAAGCTTTCTTT.

V gene TRBV4-2 combines with J gene TRBJ2-2, with 12 bases identical to TRBD2. Germline V lookup: CDR1 LGHNA, CDR2 YNFKEQ. The CDR3 runs to 18 residues. V was clipped by 4 bases and J by 7 bases; unmatched bases: 13. CDR3 protein: CASSPKTRLAGVGGELFF. In DNA form, the CDR3 reads TGTGCCAGCAGCCCCAAAACCCGACTAGCGGGAGTAGGCGGGGAGCTGTTTTTT.

The sample holds a few counts of this clonotype. The V and J genes are TRBV4-1 and TRBJ1-6; maybe TRBD1 (5 bases). V was cut by 0 bases and J by 4 bases, with 13 bases left in between. The length of the CDR3 is 17 residues. Looked up from germline, CDR1 is MGHRA and CDR2 is YSYEKL. DNA for the CDR3: TGCGCCAGCAGCCAAGATCGGAGGACAAATTATAATTCACCCCTCCACTTT. Protein: CASSQDRRTNYNSPLHF.

This clonotype appeared a few times. This chain links TRBV6-2 or TRBV6-3 with TRBJ2-3; D gene ambiguous. The germline V and J ends were trimmed by 4 bases and 1 base, with 12 bases remaining between them. The germline V gene has CDR1 MNHEY and CDR2 SVGEGT. The length of the CDR3 is 15 residues. DNA for the CDR3: TGTGCCAGCAGTTTAGGGCATGGCCGCACAGATACGCAGTATTTT. This translates into CASSLGHGRTDTQYF.

The chain is built from TRBV5-1 and TRBJ2-7; 9 bases map to TRBD2. The V gene end was trimmed by 0 bases and the J gene end by 5 bases; junction bases not matched to a gene: 6. The CDR3 contains 15 residues. The V gene's germline CDR1 is SGHRS and CDR2 YFSETQ. The CDR3 sequence is CASSLGGRAFHEQYF. The CDR3 DNA sequence: TGCGCCAGCAGCTTGGGCGGGAGGGCCTTCCACGAGCAGTACTTC.

This clonotype showed up many times. The V call is TRBV2, the J call TRBJ2-7, with 9 bases fitting TRBD2. V was clipped by 7 bases and J by 5 bases; unmatched bases: 12. Germline-derived CDR1 and CDR2 are SNHLY and FYNNEI. This CDR3 region has 15 residues. The CDR3 bases are TGTGCCAGCAAGCGAGGGCGGGAGGGCCGGAACGAGCAGTACTTC. This encodes CASKRGREGRNEQYF.

This clonotype was found many times. V and J are TRBV7-9 and TRBJ2-7; 8 positions agree with TRBD2. The length of the CDR3 is 15 residues. Germline CDR1 SEHNR, CDR2 FQNEAQ (reference sequence). The junction had 9 bases not matched to a gene; V was cut back by 5 bases and J by 3 bases. The CDR3 loop reads CASSQGREVGYEQYF. CDR3 nucleotides: TGTGCCAGCAGCCAGGGGCGGGAGGTAGGCTACGAGCAGTACTTC.

The V and J genes are TRBV5-5 and TRBJ2-3; 7 positions match TRBD2. J lost 9 bases, V lost 4 bases, and 17 bases had no gene match. This CDR3 is built from 16 residues. From germline, CDR1 is SGHKS and CDR2 YYEKEE (reference sequence). For the CDR3, the DNA is TGTGCCAGCAGCACCTTGACTAGCCTCGAGGTGGAGACGCAGTATTTT. It yields the protein CASSTLTSLEVETQYF.

This clonotype showed up many times. The CDR3 nucleotides are TGTGCCATCAGTGAGTCGTTGGGGCGAGCACTGAACACCGGGGAGCTGTTTTTT. This codes for CAISESLGRALNTGELFF. The chain couples TRBV10-3 to TRBJ2-2; possibly TRBD1 for D (5 bases). This CDR3 has 18 residues. Germline loops: CDR1 ENHRY, CDR2 SYGVKD. Trimming stripped 0 bases from V and 1 base from J, with 15 bases between.

This clonotype was found a few times. The CDR3 bases are TGTGCCAGCACCCCCTACGAACAGGGCACCGGGGAGCTGTTTTTT. Translating it yields CASTPYEQGTGELFF. The chain employs TRBV6-1 and TRBJ2-2, with a weak D call TRBD1 (6 bases). The CDR3 length is 15 residues. V was cut by 7 bases and J by 4 bases, with 16 bases left in between. Germline V gene data show CDR1 as MNHNS and CDR2 as SASEGT.

This clonotype has ten or more counts. The chain combines TRBV28 with TRBJ2-5; TRBD1 matches 9 bases. The J segment lost 7 bases and the V segment lost 2 bases, leaving 11 bases of the junction unmatched. Per germline, CDR1 MDHEN and CDR2 SYDVKM. This CDR3 is built from 16 residues. CDR3 sequence reads: CASSLTATGGMGTQYF. The CDR3, as DNA: TGTGCCAGCAGTTTAACGGCGACAGGGGGTATGGGGACCCAGTACTTC. The full variable domain, in which reference TRBV28 and TRBJ2-5 provide the parts outside the CDR3, is DVKVTQSSRYLVKRTGEKVFLECVQDMDHENMFWYRQDPGLGLRLIYFSYDVKMKEKGDIPEGYSVSREKKERFSLILESASTNQTSMYLCASSLTATGGMGTQYFGPGTRLLVL.

This clonotype has just a few counts. The chain is built from TRBV9 and TRBJ2-7; D ambiguous. With 7 bases removed from V and 6 bases from J, the gap between germline ends came to 17 bases. Germline V gene lookup returns CDR1 SGDLS and CDR2 YYNGEE. The CDR3 runs to 13 residues. The CDR3 coding sequence is TGTGCCAGCTCGGCTGACTCAGGCGGCGAGCAGTACTTC. The encoded protein is CASSADSGGEQYF.

In this sample, this clonotype turned up many times. J is TRBJ2-5 and V is TRBV28, with 12 bases aligning to TRBD2. This CDR3 has 16 amino acids. Germline CDR1 reads MDHEN; CDR2 reads SYDVKM. Trimming cost V 7 bases and J 4 bases; bases outside gene matches: 10. The CDR3 loop is CASTLGSSGRAETQYF. CDR3 in DNA: TGTGCCAGCACTCTGGGGTCTAGCGGGAGGGCAGAGACCCAGTACTTC.

This clonotype has a count of ten or more. This chain links TRBV10-3 with TRBJ2-7, with D possibly TRBD2 on 6 matching bases. The V end was cut by 6 bases, the J end by 0 bases, with 18 bases between. Germline CDR1 and CDR2: ENHRY and SYGVKD. There are 16 residues in the CDR3. The CDR3 reads CAISVNRDFTSYEQYF. CDR3 sequence (DNA): TGTGCCATCAGCGTTAATCGGGACTTTACCTCCTACGAGCAGTACTTC.

Here the CDR3 DNA reads TGCAGCGTCGCGACTAGCGGGATTTCCGGGGAGCTGTTTTTT. Translating it yields CSVATSGISGELFF. V usage is TRBV29-1 and J usage is TRBJ2-2; 11 bases line up with TRBD2. This CDR3 is 14 amino acids long. The trim removed 6 bases at V and 6 bases at J, leaving 6 bases unmatched. Per the germline V gene, CDR1 is SQVTM and CDR2 is ANQGSEA.

The chain employs TRBV30 and TRBJ2-4; no definite D call. V lost 4 bases and J 8 bases, leaving 18 bases between the germline ends. The CDR3 contains 14 residues. Germline loops: CDR1 GTSNPN, CDR2 SVGIG (reference sequence). CDR3 amino acids: CAWTNGSTVDIQYF. The CDR3 bases are TGTGCCTGGACAAACGGGTCTACGGTCGACATTCAGTACTTC.

CDR3 sequence: CASSEGTGEVSSYEQYF. CDR3 coding DNA: TGTGCCAGCAGTGAAGGGACAGGGGAAGTCTCGAGCTACGAGCAGTACTTC. The genes are TRBV6-1 and TRBJ2-7, with 9 nucleotides matching TRBD1. This CDR3 region has 17 residues. Trimming removed 1 base from V and 3 bases from J; junction bases left unmatched: 10. The germline CDR1 and CDR2 sequences are MNHNS and SASEGT.

Only one count was recorded for this clonotype. V is TRBV6-1 and J is TRBJ1-2; the D gene is possibly TRBD1 (5 bases). Trimming stripped 10 bases from V and 7 bases from J, with 22 bases between. The germline V gene encodes CDR1 MNHNS and CDR2 SASEGT. This CDR3 contains 14 residues. CDR3 residues: CATHISGSYGGYTF. For the CDR3, the DNA is TGTGCCACCCACATTTCAGGGAGTTATGGTGGCTACACCTTC.

This clonotype has a handful of counts. The chain joins TRBV3-1 to TRBJ1-2; 7 bases map to TRBD1. Germline CDR1 and CDR2: LGHDT and YNNKEL (reference sequence). J gave up 3 bases and V 2 bases, and 3 bases lay outside the gene matches. This CDR3 contains 14 residues. Here the CDR3 DNA reads TGTGCCAGCAGCCAAAACAGGGGAGACTATGGCTACACCTTC. This translates into CASSQNRGDYGYTF.

A few counts support this clonotype. A much bigger clone sits one base away, suggesting this may be a read error. The chain carries TRBV28 and TRBJ2-7; 7 nucleotides match TRBD2. This CDR3 has 15 residues. Germline CDR1 is MDHEN and CDR2 is SYDVKM. V lost 6 bases to trimming and J lost 2 bases; unmatched junction nucleotides: 10. CDR3 bases: TGTGCCAGCAGGTTGGTGGCGGGAGCGACCTACGAGCAGTACTTC. Translating it yields CASRLVAGATYEQYF.

This sequence joins TRBV6-2 or TRBV6-3 and TRBJ2-1; 8 nucleotides align to TRBD1. The CDR3 runs to 17 residues. J was trimmed by 0 bases and V by 5 bases; bases with no gene match: 9. Germline CDR1 and CDR2: MNHEY and SVGEGT. The CDR3 loop reads CASSEGGQAISYNEQFF. CDR3 nucleotide sequence: TGTGCCAGCAGTGAAGGGGGACAGGCGATCTCCTACAATGAGCAGTTCTTC.